This TCR beta chain was observed in a study of somatic mutations in cytotoxic T cells in rheumatoid arthritis. Overall study: It was right after diagnosis, before any treatment, that patient blood (about 30 ml EDTA) was drawn.

This clone was observed once. Antigen unknown. Methods used by the authors: Published virus-specific TCRB sequences found rare matches among patient CD8+ clones larger than 1%. TCRdb keeps only in-frame clones here, not all; method: immunoSEQ multiplex PCR. D and trimming were read from the DNA, whereas the V and J calls and clone size are those reported in that table. Of about 18,000 clones listed, about 80% are singletons. The germline gives CDR1 MGHRA, CDR2 YSYEKL. The ends were cut back, 2 bases at V and 7 bases at J, with 11 bases in the middle. CDR3 length: 14 amino acids. Study-wide findings and caveats: Rising age went with increasing CD8+ clonality in rheumatoid arthritis patients; healthy controls showed no such increase.

This rearrangement joins TRBV4-1 to TRBJ2-2, with D possibly TRBD2 on 6 matching bases. This clonotype was obtained from an adult with rheumatoid arthritis. The sequencing sample was made of CD8+ T cells sorted from blood. DNA for the CDR3: TGCGCCAGCAGCCAAAAGGGGACTTTCGGGGAGCTGTTTTTT. This encodes CASSQKGTFGELFF.